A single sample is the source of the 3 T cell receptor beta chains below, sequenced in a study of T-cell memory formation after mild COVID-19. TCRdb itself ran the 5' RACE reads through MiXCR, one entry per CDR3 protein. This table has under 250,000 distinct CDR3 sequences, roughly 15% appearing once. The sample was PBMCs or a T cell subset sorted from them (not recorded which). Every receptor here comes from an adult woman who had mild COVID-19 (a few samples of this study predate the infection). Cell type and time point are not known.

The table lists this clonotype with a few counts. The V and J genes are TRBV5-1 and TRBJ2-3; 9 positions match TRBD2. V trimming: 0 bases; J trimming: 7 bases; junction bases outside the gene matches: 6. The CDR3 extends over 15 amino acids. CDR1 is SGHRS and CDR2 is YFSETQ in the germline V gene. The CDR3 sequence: CASSLVAGDPHTQYF. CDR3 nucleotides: TGCGCCAGCAGCTTGGTAGCGGGGGATCCGCATACGCAGTATTTT.

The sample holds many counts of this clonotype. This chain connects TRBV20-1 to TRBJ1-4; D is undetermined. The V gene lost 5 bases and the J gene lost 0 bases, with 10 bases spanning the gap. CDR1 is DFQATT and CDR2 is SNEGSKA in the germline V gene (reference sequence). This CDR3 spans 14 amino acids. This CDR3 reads CSAPYQATNEKLFF. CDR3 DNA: TGCAGTGCTCCTTACCAAGCAACTAATGAAAAACTGTTTTTT.

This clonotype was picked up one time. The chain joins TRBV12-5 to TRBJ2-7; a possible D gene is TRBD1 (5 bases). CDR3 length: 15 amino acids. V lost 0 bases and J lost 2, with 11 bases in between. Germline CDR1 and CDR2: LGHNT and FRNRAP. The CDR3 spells CASGLVGAPTYEQYF. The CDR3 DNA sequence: TGTGCTAGTGGTTTGGTAGGGGCTCCAACCTACGAGCAGTACTTC.